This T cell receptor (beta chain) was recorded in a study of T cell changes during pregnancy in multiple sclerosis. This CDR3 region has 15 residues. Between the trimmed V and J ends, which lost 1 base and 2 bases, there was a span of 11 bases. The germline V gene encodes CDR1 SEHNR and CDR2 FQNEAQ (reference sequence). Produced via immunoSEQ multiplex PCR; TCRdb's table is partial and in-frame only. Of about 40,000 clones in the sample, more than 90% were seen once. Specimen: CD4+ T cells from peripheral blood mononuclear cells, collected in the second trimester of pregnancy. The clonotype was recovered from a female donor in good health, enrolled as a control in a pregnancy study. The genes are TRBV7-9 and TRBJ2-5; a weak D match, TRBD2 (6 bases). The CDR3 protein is CASSLGPSVQETQYF. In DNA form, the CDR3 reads TGTGCCAGCAGCTTAGGGCCTAGCGTACAAGAGACCCAGTACTTC. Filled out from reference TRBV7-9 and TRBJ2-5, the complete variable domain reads DTGVSQNPRHKITKRGQNVTFRCDPISEHNRLYWYRQTLGQGPEFLTYFQNEAQLEKSRLLSDRFSAERPKGSFSTLEIQRTEQGDSAMYLCASSLGPSVQETQYFGPGTRLLVL.